A single sample is the source of the 9 T cell receptor beta chains below, sequenced in a study of vaccination effects on CD4 cells after COVID-19. Antigen specificity for these receptors is unknown. Repertoires were generated with immunoSEQ multiplex PCR, while TCRdb's copy carries only in-frame clones and drops some. The sample comprises about 22,000 clones, about four fifths of which are singletons, and over 35% rests with the top ten. Sequencing was preceded by expansion of antigen-specific CD4+ T cells with viral peptide pools in the ViraFEST assay. CD4+ T cell isolation took place after approximately 11 days of culture. This person's SARS-CoV-2 infection, confirmed by PCR, occurred between March and December 2020. This specimen was CD4+ T cells from PBMCs cultured with a peptide pool, taken before COVID-19 vaccination. These receptors all stem from a human donor who had a prior SARS-CoV-2 infection.

V gene TRBV5-4 combines with J gene TRBJ2-1; D is possibly TRBD2 (5 bases). Germline CDR1 SGHNT, CDR2 YYREEE (reference sequence). Deletions cut 3 bases from V and 10 bases from J, with 17 bases between. CDR3 length: 14 amino acids. The DNA of the CDR3 is TGTGCCAGCAGCTACGACCCGGACGGAGGCGAGCAGTTCTTC. Translating it yields CASSYDPDGGEQFF.

This clone has a handful of counts. The J gene is TRBJ1-3, the V gene TRBV5-6, with D uncertain. V was clipped by 4 bases and J by 0 bases, with 11 bases between them. The germline V gene has CDR1 SGHDT and CDR2 YYEEEE. The CDR3 totals 15 residues. The CDR3 reads CASSNFSFSGNTIYF. The CDR3 nucleotides read TGTGCCAGCAGCAATTTTTCTTTCTCTGGAAACACCATATATTTT.

The genes are TRBV9 and TRBJ2-3, with 10 positions matching TRBD2. The CDR3 length is 19 residues. V shed 0 bases, J shed 1 base, and the junction held 11 bases outside the gene matches. Germline lookup yields CDR1 SGDLS and CDR2 YYNGEE. The CDR3 DNA is TGTGCCAGCAGCGTAGGGGCTAGCGGGAGAAGGTATGGCACAGATACGCAGTATTTT. It translates to CASSVGASGRRYGTDTQYF.

CDR3: CASSSRGDLETQYF. DNA for the CDR3: TGTGCCAGCAGCTCGCGGGGGGATTTGGAGACCCAGTACTTC. The chain couples TRBV7-9 to TRBJ2-5; 8 bases line up with TRBD2. V dropped 4 bases and J dropped 5; count of bases not matched to a gene: 6. The CDR3 spans 14 residues. The germline CDR1 and CDR2 sequences are SEHNR and FQNEAQ (reference sequence). Looking up the rest from reference TRBV7-9 and TRBJ2-5 gives the full variable domain: DTGVSQNPRHKITKRGQNVTFRCDPISEHNRLYWYRQTLGQGPEFLTYFQNEAQLEKSRLLSDRFSAERPKGSFSTLEIQRTEQGDSAMYLCASSSRGDLETQYFGPGTRLLVL.

The chain links TRBV5-6 to TRBJ1-4; D may be TRBD1 (5 bases). This CDR3 region has 14 residues. V gave up 3 bases and J gave up 8 bases, with 14 bases separating them. Germline assignment: CDR1 SGHDT and CDR2 YYEEEE. In DNA, the CDR3 is TGTGCCAGCAGCTCCCAGTTAGGGGTGGAAAAACTGTTTTTT. This gives the protein CASSSQLGVEKLFF.

The table lists this clone with a count of one. V and J are TRBV5-1 and TRBJ2-2; 9 bases are a match to TRBD1. The CDR3 is 17 residues long. V lost 4 bases, J lost 0 bases, and 7 bases stayed unmatched. Per germline, CDR1 SGHRS and CDR2 YFSETQ. The CDR3 protein is CASSPRRTGANTGELFF. DNA for the CDR3: TGCGCCAGCAGCCCAAGACGGACAGGGGCGAACACCGGGGAGCTGTTTTTT.

In its sample, this clone was seen once. V gene TRBV6-5 combines with J gene TRBJ1-1; 7 bases map to TRBD1. The CDR3 is 14 residues long. Germline CDR1 and CDR2: MNHEY and SVGAGI. Trimming removed 2 bases from V and 0 bases from J; junction bases left unmatched: 0. The CDR3 loop reads CASSYRGLNTEAFF. The CDR3 region has the DNA TGTGCCAGCAGTTACAGGGGGCTGAACACTGAAGCTTTCTTT.

The chain recombines TRBV24-1 with TRBJ2-1; D may be TRBD1 (7 bases). With 3 bases removed from V and 9 bases from J, the gap between germline ends came to 23 bases. This CDR3 region has 17 residues. CDR1 is KGHDR and CDR2 is SFDVKD in the germline V gene. CDR3 amino acids: CATSDQRYGTAGTEQFF. The CDR3 nucleotides are TGTGCCACCAGTGATCAACGGTACGGGACAGCGGGCACTGAGCAGTTCTTC.

The J gene is TRBJ2-3, the V gene TRBV9; 12 bases align to TRBD2. The V gene's germline CDR1 is SGDLS and CDR2 YYNGEE. The CDR3 runs to 18 residues. The trim removed 6 bases at V and 7 bases at J, leaving 18 bases unmatched. CDR3 coding DNA: TGTGCCAGCATTCCCGCCCGACTAGCGGGGGATCATCGCAATACGCAGTATTTT. Translating gives CASIPARLAGDHRNTQYF.